One sample yielded the 5 T cell receptor beta chains listed below, sequenced in a study of T cells in women clearing cervical HPV infection. TCRdb's table, derived via immunoSEQ multiplex PCR, lists solely in-frame clones and lacks some. Its listing shows approximately 12,000 clones. The sequencing input was blood buffy coat. Receptors were obtained from a woman aged 18-70 years with a cervical HPV16 infection that either progressed to CIN3+ or cleared (not recorded which).

Remarks on this clone: Read coverage stops 3 residues before the CDR3 terminus; the germline J gene supplies the remainder. The rearrangement links TRBV19 to TRBJ2-3; D uncertain. This CDR3 is built from 15 residues. Looked up from germline, CDR1 is LNHDA and CDR2 is SQIVND (reference sequence). The sequenced part of the CDR3 DNA is TGTGCCAGTAGTATGAGTCATACTACGAGAGAGACG. This translates into CASSMSHTTRET. Given in full, the CDR3 is CASSMSHTTRETQYF.

Points on this clone: Read coverage stops 3 residues before the CDR3 terminus; the germline J gene supplies the remainder. The chain employs TRBV11-3 and TRBJ2-3; 7 nucleotides line up with TRBD2. The CDR3 contains 15 residues. The junction had 7 bases not matched to a gene; V was cut back by 5 bases and J by 2 bases. The germline V gene encodes CDR1 SGHNT and CDR2 YENEEA. The sequenced CDR3 bases are TGTGCCAGCAGCCTTGGACTAGACTTCACAGATACG. This sequence encodes CASSLGLDFTDT. The full CDR3 reads CASSLGLDFTDTQYF.

On this clone itself: The read terminates 3 residues before the CDR3 end, so the remaining end is supplied by the germline J gene. The V call is TRBV7-2, the J call TRBJ1-2; weak D call: TRBD1 (6 bases). The CDR3 length is 13 residues. Germline V CDR1 and CDR2: SGHTA, FQGNSA. The CDR3 DNA, read in part, is TGTGCCAGCAGCTTAGGAAGGACAGATACC. Translation: CASSLGRTDT. The complete CDR3 sequence is CASSLGRTDTYTF.

On this clone itself: One end of the junction does not line up with germline, which may come from a read error. Other DNA sequences from this sample encode an identical CDR3 as well. CDR3 DNA (partial): TGTGCCAGCAGCCAATCGGACATCTATGGA. It translates to CASSQSDIYG. The CDR3 in full is CASSQSDIYGYTF. The genes are TRBV7-2 and TRBJ1-2, with D perhaps matching TRBD1 (5 bases). The CDR3 goes on 3 residues after the read ends, and that part is filled in from the germline J gene. The CDR3 sequence is 13 residues long. Germline-derived CDR1 and CDR2 are SGHTA and FQGNSA. The whole variable domain, filled in from reference TRBV7-2 and TRBJ1-2, reads GAGVSQSPSNKVTEKGKDVELRCDPISGHTALYWYRQSLGQGLEFLIYFQGNSAPDKSGLPSDRFSAERTGGSVSTLTIQRTQQEDSAVYLCASSQSDIYGYTFGSGTRLTVV.

Concerning this clone itself: Read data end 3 residues before the CDR3 end; the end is taken from the germline J gene. The chain has TRBV19 and TRBJ2-3; 7 bases fit TRBD1. The length of the CDR3 is 12 residues. Germline CDR1 is LNHDA and CDR2 is SQIVND (reference sequence). The CDR3 sequence: CASSIQGQPQYF. Incomplete CDR3 DNA: TGTGCCAGTAGTATCCAGGGACAGCCG.